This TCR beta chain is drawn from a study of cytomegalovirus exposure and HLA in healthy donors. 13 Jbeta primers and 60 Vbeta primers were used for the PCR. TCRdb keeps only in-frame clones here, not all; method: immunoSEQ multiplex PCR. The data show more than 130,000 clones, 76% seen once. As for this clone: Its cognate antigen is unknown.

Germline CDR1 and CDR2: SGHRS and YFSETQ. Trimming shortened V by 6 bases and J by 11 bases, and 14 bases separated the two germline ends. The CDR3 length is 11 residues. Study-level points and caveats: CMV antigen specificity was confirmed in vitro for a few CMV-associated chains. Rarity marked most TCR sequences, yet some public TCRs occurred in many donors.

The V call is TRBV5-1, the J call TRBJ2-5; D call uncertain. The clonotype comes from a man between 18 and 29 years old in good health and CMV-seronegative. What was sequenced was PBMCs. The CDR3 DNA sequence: TGCGCCAGCAACCGCTTCTACGGGCAGTACTTC. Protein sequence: CASNRFYGQYF.